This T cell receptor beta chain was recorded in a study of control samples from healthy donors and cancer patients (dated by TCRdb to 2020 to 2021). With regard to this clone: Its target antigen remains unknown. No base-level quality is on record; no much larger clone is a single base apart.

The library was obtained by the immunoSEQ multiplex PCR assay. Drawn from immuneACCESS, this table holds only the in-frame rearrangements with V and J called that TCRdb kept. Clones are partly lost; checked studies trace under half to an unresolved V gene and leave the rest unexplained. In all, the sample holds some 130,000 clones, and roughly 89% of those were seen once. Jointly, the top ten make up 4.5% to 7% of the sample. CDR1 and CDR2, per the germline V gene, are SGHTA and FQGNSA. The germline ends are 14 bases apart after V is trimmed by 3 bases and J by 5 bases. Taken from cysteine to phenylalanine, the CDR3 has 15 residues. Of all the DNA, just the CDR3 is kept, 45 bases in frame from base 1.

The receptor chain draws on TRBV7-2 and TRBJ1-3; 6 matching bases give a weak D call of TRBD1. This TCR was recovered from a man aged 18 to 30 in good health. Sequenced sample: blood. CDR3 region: CASSFVGGLRNTIYF. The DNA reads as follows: TGTGCCAGCAGCTTTGTCGGGGGGCTTAGAAACACCATATATTTT.